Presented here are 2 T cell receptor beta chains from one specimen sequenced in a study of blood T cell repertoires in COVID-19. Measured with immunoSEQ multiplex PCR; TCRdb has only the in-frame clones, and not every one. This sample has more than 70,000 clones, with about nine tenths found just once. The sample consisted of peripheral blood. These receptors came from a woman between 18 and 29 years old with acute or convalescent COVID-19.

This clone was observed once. In DNA, the CDR3 is TGTGCCGGGGGGAGACAGGGCTACGAGCAGTACTTC. Translated: CAGGRQGYEQYF. The V call is TRBV30, the J call TRBJ2-7; a weak D match, TRBD1 (7 bases). Trimming removed 8 bases from V and 3 bases from J, with 14 bases in between. This CDR3 contains 12 residues. Germline CDR1 GTSNPN, CDR2 SVGIG (reference sequence). The whole variable domain, filled in from reference TRBV30 and TRBJ2-7, reads SQTIHQWPATLVQPVGSPLSLECTVEGTSNPNLYWYRQAAGRGLQLLFYSVGIGQISSEVPQNLSASRPQDRQFILSSKKLLLSDSGFYLCAGGRQGYEQYFGPGTRLTVT.

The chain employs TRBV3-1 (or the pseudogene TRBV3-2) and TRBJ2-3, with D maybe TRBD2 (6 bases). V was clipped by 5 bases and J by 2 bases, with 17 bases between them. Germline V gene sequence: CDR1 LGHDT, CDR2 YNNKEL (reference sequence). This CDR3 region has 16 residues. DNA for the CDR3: TGTGCCAGCAGCACCTCGGACGGGGGTCCCACAGATACGCAGTATTTT. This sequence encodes CASSTSDGGPTDTQYF.